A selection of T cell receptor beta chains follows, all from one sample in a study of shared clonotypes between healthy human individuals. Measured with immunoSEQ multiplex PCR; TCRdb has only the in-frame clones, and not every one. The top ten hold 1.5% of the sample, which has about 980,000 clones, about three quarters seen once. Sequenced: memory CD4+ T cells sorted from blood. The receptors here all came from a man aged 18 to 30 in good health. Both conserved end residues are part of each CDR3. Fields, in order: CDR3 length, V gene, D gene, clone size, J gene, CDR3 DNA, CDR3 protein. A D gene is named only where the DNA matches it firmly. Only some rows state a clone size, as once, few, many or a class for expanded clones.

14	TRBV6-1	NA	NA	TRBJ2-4	TGTGCCAGCTCCGGAGGGGGTAGCAAAAACATTCAGTACTTC	CASSGGGSKNIQYF
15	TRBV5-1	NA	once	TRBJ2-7	TGCGCCAGCAGCTTGGGTTCGCAGGGGCTCTACGAGCAGTACTTC	CASSLGSQGLYEQYF
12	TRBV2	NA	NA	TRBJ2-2	TGTGCCACCGGCGCCGACACCGGGGAGCTGTTTTTT	CATGADTGELFF
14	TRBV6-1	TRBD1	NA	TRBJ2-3	TGTGCCAGCAGTGATGACAGGGGAAAAGGTACGCAGTATTTT	CASSDDRGKGTQYF
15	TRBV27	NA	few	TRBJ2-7	TGTGCCAGCAGTTTAGGGGGAGGAGGTGGCTACGAGCAGTACTTC	CASSLGGGGGYEQYF
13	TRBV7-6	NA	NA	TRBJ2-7	TGTGCCAGCAGCAAGGGACTCTCCTACGAGCAGTACTTC	CASSKGLSYEQYF
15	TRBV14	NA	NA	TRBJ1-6	TGTGCCAGCAGCCAAGTTCTCGACAGGTATTCACCCCTCCACTTT	CASSQVLDRYSPLHF
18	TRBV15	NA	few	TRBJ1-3	TGTGCCACCAGCAGAGATCAGGGCAGCTTATCCTCTGGAAACACCATATATTTT	CATSRDQGSLSSGNTIYF
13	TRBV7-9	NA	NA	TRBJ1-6	TGTGCCAGCAGTCGAGAGGGGAATTCACCCCTCCACTTT	CASSREGNSPLHF
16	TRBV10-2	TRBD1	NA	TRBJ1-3	TGCGCCAGCAGTGAGGGGGCCGGGACAGGGATGAGCACCATATATTTT	CASSEGAGTGMSTIYF
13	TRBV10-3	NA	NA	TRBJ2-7	TGTGCCATCAGTGGTACAGGCTCCTACGAGCAGTACTTC	CAISGTGSYEQYF
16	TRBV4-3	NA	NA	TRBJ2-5	TGCGCCAGCAGCCAAGATTTGGTACAACGTTTAGAGACCCAGTACTTC	CASSQDLVQRLETQYF
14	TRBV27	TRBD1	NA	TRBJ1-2	TGTGCCAGCAGTGGACAGGGGGCAGTAGGAGGCTACACCTTC	CASSGQGAVGGYTF
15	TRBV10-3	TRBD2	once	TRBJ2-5	TGTGCCATCAGTGGGCTAGCGGGAGGTCAAGAGACCCAGTACTTC	CAISGLAGGQETQYF
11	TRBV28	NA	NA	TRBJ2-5	TGTGCCAGCGGCGGCGGGGAGACCCAGTACTTC	CASGGGETQYF
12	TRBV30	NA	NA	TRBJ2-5	TGTGCCTGGAGCGTTAGACCGGAGACCCAGTACTTC	CAWSVRPETQYF
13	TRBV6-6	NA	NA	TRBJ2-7	TGTGCCAGCAGTTACTCGATTTCCTACGAGCAGTACTTC	CASSYSISYEQYF
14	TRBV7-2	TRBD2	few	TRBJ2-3	TGTGCCAGCAGCTTAGGAGGGAGGGTTGATACGCAGTATTTT	CASSLGGRVDTQYF
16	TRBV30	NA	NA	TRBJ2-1	TGTGCCTGGAGTGTACGCCGCGGGACGGCTTACAATGAGCAGTTCTTC	CAWSVRRGTAYNEQFF
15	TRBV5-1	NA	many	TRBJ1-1	TGCGCCAGCAGCAAGGAGGCAGGCCTAGGCACTGAAGCTTTCTTT	CASSKEAGLGTEAFF
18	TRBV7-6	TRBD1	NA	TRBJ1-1	TGTGCCAGCAGCCCTCTCAAGGGACAGGGGGTCGTGAACACTGAAGCTTTCTTT	CASSPLKGQGVVNTEAFF
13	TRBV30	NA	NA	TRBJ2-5	TGTGCCTGGAGCGGCAGGGTGGGAGAGACCCAGTACTTC	CAWSGRVGETQYF
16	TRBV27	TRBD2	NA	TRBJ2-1	TGTGCCAGCAGTACCCCCGGGGTAGCGGGAGTTAATGAGCAGTTCTTC	CASSTPGVAGVNEQFF
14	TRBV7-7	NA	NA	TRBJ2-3	TGTGCTAGCAGCTTAAGGTCCTACACAGATACGCAGTATTTT	CASSLRSYTDTQYF
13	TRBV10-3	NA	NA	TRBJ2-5	TGTGCCATCGGAGCGGGTAACCAAGAGACCCAGTACTTC	CAIGAGNQETQYF
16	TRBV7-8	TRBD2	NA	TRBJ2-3	TGTGCCAGCAGCTCCTCGACTAGCGGGAGGGCAGATACGCAGTATTTT	CASSSSTSGRADTQYF
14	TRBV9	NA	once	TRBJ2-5	TGTGCCAGCAGCGTAGGGGTGTACCAAGAGACCCAGTACTTC	CASSVGVYQETQYF